The 23 T cell receptor beta chains reported below all come from one sample, sequenced in a study of T cell responses to AZD1222 COVID-19 vaccine. Clones were read by immunoSEQ multiplex PCR, and TCRdb kept only the in-frame ones, dropping some. The top ten hold roughly 1.6% of the sample, which has 150,000 to 200,000 clones, about nine tenths seen once. Sample: peripheral blood, taken on day 0 of AZD1222 vaccination. These receptors came from an adult in good health.

V and J are TRBV5-6 and TRBJ2-7, with TRBD1 as a possible D gene (6 bases). The CDR3 is made up of 15 amino acids. Trimming took 2 bases from V and 3 from J, leaving 15 bases between them. The germline V gene encodes CDR1 SGHDT and CDR2 YYEEEE. The CDR3 sequence is CASSFGPTGHYEQYF. The DNA for the CDR3 is TGTGCCAGCAGCTTTGGCCCGACAGGCCACTACGAGCAGTACTTC.

The chain has TRBV6-5 and TRBJ2-2; 8 bases are a match to TRBD2. Losses at the gene ends were 5 bases for V and 0 bases for J; bases not matched to a gene: 2. The CDR3 is 15 residues long. Germline V lookup: CDR1 MNHEY, CDR2 SVGAGI. CDR3 sequence (DNA): TGTGCCAGCAGTATAGCGGGGACGAACACCGGGGAGCTGTTTTTT. Its protein is CASSIAGTNTGELFF.

J is TRBJ2-1 and V is TRBV5-8; possible D gene TRBD2, 6 bases. The CDR3 sequence is 15 residues long. The germline V gene has CDR1 SGHTS and CDR2 YDEGEE. The germline V and J ends were trimmed by 7 bases and 0 bases, with 14 bases remaining between them. The CDR3 sequence is CASPGGLSSYNEQFF. For the CDR3, the DNA is TGTGCCAGCCCCGGAGGGCTTAGCTCCTACAATGAGCAGTTCTTC.

V is TRBV19 and J is TRBJ2-7, with D perhaps TRBD2 (5 bases). V gave up 3 bases and J gave up 3 bases, with 15 bases separating them. Per germline, CDR1 LNHDA and CDR2 SQIVND (reference sequence). This CDR3 has 15 residues. This CDR3 reads CASSIGGGAIYEQYF. CDR3 nucleotide sequence: TGTGCCAGTAGTATCGGAGGCGGAGCTATCTACGAGCAGTACTTC.

The chain uses TRBV6-5 and TRBJ1-2; TRBD1 matches at 8 bases. The CDR3 totals 14 residues. The trim removed 6 bases at V and 5 bases at J, leaving 8 bases unmatched. Germline-derived CDR1 and CDR2 are MNHEY and SVGAGI. CDR3 sequence (DNA): TGTGCCAGCAGCCGAACCGGGACAGGATATGGCTACACCTTC. This translates into CASSRTGTGYGYTF.

This chain joins TRBV7-3 and TRBJ2-1; D call uncertain. This CDR3 is 13 amino acids long. V was shortened by 0 bases and J by 6 bases, with 6 bases between the two germline ends. From germline, CDR1 is SGHTA and CDR2 FQGTGA. For the CDR3, the DNA is TGTGCCAGCAGCTTAACGGCGGTCAATGAGCAGTTCTTC. Protein sequence: CASSLTAVNEQFF. Combining the CDR3 with reference TRBV7-3 and TRBJ2-1 gives the whole variable domain GAGVSQTPSNKVTEKGKYVELRCDPISGHTALYWYRQSLGQGPEFLIYFQGTGAADDSGLPNDRFFAVRPEGSVSTLKIQRTERGDSAVYLCASSLTAVNEQFFGPGTRLTVL.

This chain uses TRBV18 with TRBJ2-7, with 7 bases identical to TRBD2. CDR3 length: 18 residues. Germline loops: CDR1 KGHSH, CDR2 LQKENI. J lost 5 bases, V lost 3 bases, and 19 bases had no gene match. In DNA, the CDR3 is TGTGCCAGCTCACCCGCTCGCAAGGGCGGGAGAGGGTACCACGAGCAGTACTTC. Translated: CASSPARKGGRGYHEQYF.

The chain is built from TRBV6-1 and TRBJ2-4; D is uncertain. The CDR3 length is 16 residues. Germline-derived CDR1 and CDR2 are MNHNS and SASEGT. With 1 base removed from V and 3 bases from J, the gap between germline ends came to 13 bases. Written as DNA, the CDR3 is TGTGCCAGCAGTGAAGTGCCGGGCATCGGCAAAAACATTCAGTACTTC. Amino acid sequence: CASSEVPGIGKNIQYF.

V usage is TRBV5-1 and J usage is TRBJ1-2; unclear D gene. CDR1 and CDR2 (germline): SGHRS, YFSETQ. The length of the CDR3 is 13 residues. The V end lost 4 bases, the J end lost 1 base, and 8 bases lay between the germline ends. The CDR3 loop reads CASSPIGNYGYTF. The DNA for the CDR3 is TGCGCCAGCAGCCCCATAGGTAACTATGGCTACACCTTC.

The chain combines TRBV5-6 with TRBJ2-1, with 11 bases lining up with TRBD2. V lost 0 bases to trimming and J lost 4 bases; unmatched junction nucleotides: 9. CDR1 and CDR2 from the germline V gene are SGHDT and YYEEEE. CDR3 length: 18 residues. The CDR3 loop is CASSLVWASGRIYNEQFF. The CDR3, as DNA: TGTGCCAGCAGCTTGGTTTGGGCTAGCGGGAGGATTTACAATGAGCAGTTCTTC.

This clone showed up just a few times. This chain links TRBV2 with TRBJ2-1, with 14 bases aligning to TRBD2. Losses at the gene ends were 7 bases for V and 8 bases for J; bases not matched to a gene: 7. The V gene's germline CDR1 is SNHLY and CDR2 FYNNEI. The CDR3 spans 15 residues. Written as DNA, the CDR3 is TGTGCCAGCACCGCCGGGACTAGCGGGAGAGATGAGCAGTTCTTC. Protein: CASTAGTSGRDEQFF.

The chain is built from TRBV18 and TRBJ2-5; TRBD2 agrees at 8 bases. V lost 2 bases, J lost 4 bases, and 6 bases stayed unmatched. The CDR3 length is 15 residues. CDR1 is KGHSH, CDR2 LQKENI, per germline. CDR3 nucleotides: TGTGCCAGCTCACCAAGGACTAGCTGGATAGAGACCCAGTACTTC. Amino acid sequence: CASSPRTSWIETQYF.

The chain is built from TRBV7-6 and TRBJ1-3; 8 bases agree with TRBD1. J gave up 0 bases and V 5 bases, and 9 bases lay outside the gene matches. Germline CDR1 is SGHVS and CDR2 is FNYEAQ. CDR3 length: 17 residues. As DNA, the CDR3 is TGTGCCAGCAGCCCTTGGACAGGGCTCACCTCTGGAAACACCATATATTTT. Translating gives CASSPWTGLTSGNTIYF.

The chain is built from TRBV28 and TRBJ1-1; possible D gene TRBD1, 5 bases. Trimming stripped 6 bases from V and 3 bases from J, with 8 bases between. Germline CDR1 reads MDHEN; CDR2 reads SYDVKM. The CDR3 sequence is 12 residues long. CDR3 loop: CASSPGYTEAFF. The CDR3 region has the DNA TGTGCCAGCAGCCCAGGGTACACTGAAGCTTTCTTT.

This clone was seen only once. V is TRBV2 and J is TRBJ2-7; the D gene is possibly TRBD2 (6 bases). The germline V gene has CDR1 SNHLY and CDR2 FYNNEI. Trimming took 0 bases from V and 6 from J, leaving 12 bases between them. The CDR3 loop spans 14 amino acids. CDR3: CASSEAGRLGEQYF. The CDR3 nucleotides read TGTGCCAGCAGTGAAGCCGGGAGACTCGGCGAGCAGTACTTC. Complete variable domain (other parts from reference TRBV2 and TRBJ2-7): EPEVTQTPSHQVTQMGQEVILRCVPISNHLYFYWYRQILGQKVEFLVSFYNNEISEKSEIFDDQFSVERPDGSNFTLKIRSTKLEDSAMYFCASSEAGRLGEQYFGPGTRLTVT.

V usage is TRBV30 and J usage is TRBJ1-3; no firm D call. V was trimmed by 8 bases and J by 10 bases, leaving 15 bases between them. The CDR3 contains 11 residues. CDR1 is GTSNPN, CDR2 SVGIG, per germline (reference sequence). The CDR3 sequence: CAHSLDLTIYF. DNA of the CDR3: TGTGCCCACTCCTTGGACCTGACCATATATTTT.

V gene TRBV27 combines with J gene TRBJ2-1, with D perhaps given as TRBD1 or TRBD2 (5 bases each). Trimming removed 5 bases at V and 8 bases at J, with 28 bases between. Germline loops: CDR1 MNHEY, CDR2 SMNVEV (reference sequence). There are 18 residues in the CDR3. The CDR3 reads CASSPRGQGKGRRDEQFF. CDR3 coding DNA: TGTGCCAGCAGTCCCCGGGGTCAGGGTAAGGGCCGGCGGGATGAGCAGTTCTTC.

This clone was detected once. The genes are TRBV5-6 and TRBJ1-4; D is ambiguous. V was clipped by 2 bases and J by 1 base, with 12 bases between them. The length of the CDR3 is 16 residues. Germline V CDR1 and CDR2: SGHDT, YYEEEE. The CDR3 protein is CASSFLGSGTNEKLFF. DNA of the CDR3: TGTGCCAGCAGCTTTTTGGGGTCGGGAACTAATGAAAAACTGTTTTTT.

This chain connects TRBV4-2 to TRBJ2-7, with 14 bases matching TRBD2. The J segment lost 8 bases and the V segment lost 2 bases, leaving 5 bases of the junction unmatched. The CDR3 is 15 amino acids. Germline CDR1 reads LGHNA; CDR2 reads YNFKEQ. Here the CDR3 reads CASSQTGTSGSQQYF. The CDR3 DNA reads TGTGCCAGCAGCCAAACCGGGACTAGCGGGAGTCAGCAGTACTTC.

This chain connects TRBV14 to TRBJ2-2; 7 bases line up with TRBD2. With 2 bases clipped from V and 5 bases from J, the junction kept 5 bases outside the gene matches. Germline-derived CDR1 and CDR2 are SGHDN and FVKESK. This CDR3 contains 15 residues. The CDR3 protein is CASSQSSGVTGELFF. In DNA form, the CDR3 reads TGTGCCAGCAGCCAATCCAGCGGGGTGACCGGGGAGCTGTTTTTT.

The V gene is TRBV6-1, the J gene TRBJ1-5; possible D gene TRBD1, 6 bases. Germline values: CDR1 MNHNS, CDR2 SASEGT. The CDR3 is 17 amino acids. V lost 4 bases and J 2 bases, leaving 18 bases between the germline ends. CDR3 sequence (DNA): TGTGCCAGCAGTGGGGGACAATCTCGCCGAGGCAATCAGCCCCAGCATTTT. Amino acid sequence: CASSGGQSRRGNQPQHF.

This clone was counted only a few times. The chain couples TRBV2 to TRBJ1-4; D remains ambiguous. Per germline, CDR1 SNHLY and CDR2 FYNNEI. The CDR3 runs to 12 residues. V dropped 3 bases and J dropped 7 bases, with 6 bases sitting between them. CDR3 loop: CASSDQVEKLFF. Written as DNA, the CDR3 is TGTGCCAGCAGTGATCAGGTTGAAAAACTGTTTTTT.

The chain couples TRBV10-1 to TRBJ1-6; D ambiguous. Trimming stripped 2 bases from V and 9 bases from J, with 8 bases between. In germline, CDR1 is WNHNN, CDR2 SYGVQD (reference sequence). This CDR3 spans 13 amino acids. The CDR3 spells CASSELGSSPLHF. The CDR3 nucleotides are TGCGCCAGCAGTGAGCTGGGGAGTTCACCCCTCCACTTT.